This T cell receptor (beta chain) was retrieved from a study of shared clonotypes between healthy human individuals. Original methodology: Filtering differed for immunoSEQ, which gave only junction sequences without quality scores. Assay: immunoSEQ multiplex PCR; the TCRdb copy retains only in-frame clones and omits some. The V and J calls and the clone size are those of that table, but D and trimming were determined from the DNA. The sample consists of around 600,000 clones, roughly 96% of them appearing once. CD8 cells regarded as naive lacked CD45RO, were positively chosen for CCR7, and omitted terminally differentiated effector memory CD45RA+ cells. The CDR3 loop spans 14 amino acids. Germline CDR1 is ENHRY and CDR2 is SYGVKD. J was trimmed by 4 bases and V by 8 bases; bases with no gene match: 7.

This rearrangement joins TRBV10-3 to TRBJ2-1; 8 bases fit TRBD2. Sequencing input: naive CD8+ T cells sorted from blood. The TCR sequence derives from a woman in her thirties in good health. The CDR3 is CAIGPSGSYNEQFF. CDR3 coding DNA: TGTGCCATCGGGCCCAGCGGGAGTTACAATGAGCAGTTCTTC.